This T cell receptor (beta chain) came from a study of control samples from healthy donors and cancer patients. TCRdb's table, derived via immunoSEQ multiplex PCR, lists solely in-frame clones and lacks some. The sample lists roughly 86,000 clones; 75% to 95% were seen once. CDR3 length: 17 residues. Germline V gene lookup returns CDR1 SGHRS and CDR2 YFSETQ. Trimming left V 3 bases short and J 9 bases short, with 27 bases between. The sequenced sample consisted of blood. The chain links TRBV5-1 to TRBJ2-5, with D perhaps assigned TRBD1 or TRBD2 (5 bases each). This clonotype was obtained from a woman between 18 and 29 years old in good health. Here the CDR3 DNA reads TGCGCCAGCAGCTCCCTGGCTCAACGGGGCTACTCCTTGGCCCAGTACTTC. Translating it yields CASSSLAQRGYSLAQYF. The whole variable domain, remainder taken from reference TRBV5-1 and TRBJ2-5, is KAGVTQTPRYLIKTRGQQVTLSCSPISGHRSVSWYQQTPGQGLQFLFEYFSETQRNKGNFPGRFSGRQFSNSRSEMNVSTLELGDSALYLCASSSLAQRGYSLAQYFGPGTRLLVL.